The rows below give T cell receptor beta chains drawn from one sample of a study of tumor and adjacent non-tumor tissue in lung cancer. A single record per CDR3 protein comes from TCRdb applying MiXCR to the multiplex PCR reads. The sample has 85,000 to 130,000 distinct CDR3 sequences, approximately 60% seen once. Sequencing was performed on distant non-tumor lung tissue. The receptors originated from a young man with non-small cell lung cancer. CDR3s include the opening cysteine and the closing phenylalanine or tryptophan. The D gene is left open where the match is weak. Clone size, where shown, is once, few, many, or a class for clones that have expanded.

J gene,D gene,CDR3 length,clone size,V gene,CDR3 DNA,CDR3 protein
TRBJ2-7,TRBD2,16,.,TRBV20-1,TGCAGTGCTAGAGATCGCACTAGCGGCTCCTACAATGAGCAGTACTTC,CSARDRTSGSYNEQYF
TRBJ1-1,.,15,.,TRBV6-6,TGTGTCAGCAGACACATTGACAGGCGGGACACTGAAGCTTTCTTT,CVSRHIDRRDTEAFF
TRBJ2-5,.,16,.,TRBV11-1,TGTGCCAGGAGCTCCGAGGGGCGGAATTACCAAGAGACCCAGTACTTC,CARSSEGRNYQETQYF
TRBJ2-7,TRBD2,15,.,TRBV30,TGTGCCTGGTGCGTCGGGACTAGCGGGAGGTACGAGCAGTACTTC,CAWCVGTSGRYEQYF
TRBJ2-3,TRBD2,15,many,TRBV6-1,TGTGCCAGCAGTGAAGAAAGCGGGGGCACAGATACGCAGTATTTT,CASSEESGGTDTQYF
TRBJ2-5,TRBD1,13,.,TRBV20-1,TGCAACGCTGGACAGGGACTTGCGTGGACCCACTACTTC,CNAGQGLAWTHYF
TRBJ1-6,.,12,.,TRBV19,TGTGCCAGTAGTATCGGCCGCTCCACCCTCCACTTT,CASSIGRSTLHF
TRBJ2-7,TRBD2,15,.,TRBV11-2,TGTGCCAGGAGCTCCCCGGGCGGGAGAGAGGGCGAGCACTACTTC,CARSSPGGREGEHYF
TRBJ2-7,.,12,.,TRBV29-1,TGCAGCGTTGAGGACACTTCCTACGATCAGTACTTC,CSVEDTSYDQYF
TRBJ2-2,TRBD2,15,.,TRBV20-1,TGCAGTGCGCGGGTAGCGGGAGCGAACACGGGGGAGCTGTTTTTT,CSARVAGANTGELFF
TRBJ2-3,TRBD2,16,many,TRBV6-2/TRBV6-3,TGTGCCAGCAGTTACGGCGGGAGGCCCAGCACAGATACGCAGTATTTT,CASSYGGRPSTDTQYF
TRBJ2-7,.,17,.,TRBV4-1,TGCCCCAGCAGCCGAGACCTCGCAATTCTAGGCATCTTCGAGCAGTACTTC,CPSSRDLAILGIFEQYF
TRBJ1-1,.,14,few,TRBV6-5,TGTGCCAGCAGTTATTTTGTGGGGCACACTGAAGCTTTCTTT,CASSYFVGHTEAFF
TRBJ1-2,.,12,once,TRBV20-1,TGCAGTGCTAGGAGAGATAGCTATGGCTACACCTTC,CSARRDSYGYTF
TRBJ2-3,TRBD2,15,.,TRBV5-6,TGTGCCAGCAGCTTGTCCAGCGGGGGGGCAGATACGCAGTATTTT,CASSLSSGGADTQYF
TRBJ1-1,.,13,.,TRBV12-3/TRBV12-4,TGTGCCAGCAATATGGGGGGGAACACTGAAGCTTTCTTT,CASNMGGNTEAFF
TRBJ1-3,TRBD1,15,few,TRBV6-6,TGTGCCAGCATACGATTGACAGGGTTCGGAAACACCATATATTTT,CASIRLTGFGNTIYF
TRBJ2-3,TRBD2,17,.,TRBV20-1,TGCAGTGCTAGAAGGGTTAGCGGGCGGGCTGGCCCGGATACGCAGTATTTT,CSARRVSGRAGPDTQYF
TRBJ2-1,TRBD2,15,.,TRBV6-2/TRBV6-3,TGTGCCAGCAGTTCCGGGACTAGCGGCATCAATGAGCAGTTCTTC,CASSSGTSGINEQFF
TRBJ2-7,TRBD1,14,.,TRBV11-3,TGTGACAGAAGCCCGACGACAGGGGGGTACGAGCAGTACTTC,CDRSPTTGGYEQYF
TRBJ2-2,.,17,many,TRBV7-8,TGTGCCAGCAGCTTAGTAGGACGGTATTCGAACACCGGGGAGCTGTTTTTT,CASSLVGRYSNTGELFF
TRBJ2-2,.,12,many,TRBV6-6,TGTGCCAGCAGTTACGTCACCGGGGAGCTGTTTTTT,CASSYVTGELFF
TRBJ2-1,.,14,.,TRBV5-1,TGCGCCAGCAGCCAGGGGCTAGTGGGTAATGAGCAATTCTTC,CASSQGLVGNEQFF
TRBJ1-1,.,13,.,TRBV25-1,TGTGCCAGCAGATCACAGAGGGAAGGTGAAGCTTTCTTT,CASRSQREGEAFF
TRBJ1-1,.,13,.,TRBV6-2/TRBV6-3,TGTGCCAGCAGCTGTGGGTCGGACACTGAAGCTTTCTTT,CASSCGSDTEAFF
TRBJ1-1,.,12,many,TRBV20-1,TGCAGTGCTAGCGTTTCGATCACTGAAGCTTTCTTT,CSASVSITEAFF
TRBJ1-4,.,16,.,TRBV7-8,TGTGCCGGCAGCTTAGAAGACAGACCCAGGGAGGAAAAACTGTTTTTT,CAGSLEDRPREEKLFF
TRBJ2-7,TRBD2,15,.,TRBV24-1,TGTGCCACCAGTGTCCTAGCGGGAGGCTCCTACGAGCAGTACTTC,CATSVLAGGSYEQYF
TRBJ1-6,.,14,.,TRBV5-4,TGTGTCAGCAGCTTGAACAGCCGAAATTCACCCCTCCACTTT,CVSSLNSRNSPLHF
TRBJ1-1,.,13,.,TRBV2,TGTGCCAGCAGTGAACAGGGTCGAACTGAAGCTTTCTTT,CASSEQGRTEAFF
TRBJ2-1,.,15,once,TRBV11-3,TGTGCTATCAGCTTAGGTCCGGGAAGGGAGAATGAGCAGTTCTTC,CAISLGPGRENEQFF
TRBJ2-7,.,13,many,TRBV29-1,TGCAGCGTTGAAGAGGGGAGCTCCTACGAGCAGTACTTC,CSVEEGSSYEQYF
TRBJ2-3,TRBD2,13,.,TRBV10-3,TGTGCCATCAGGCGGGAGTCAGAAGATACGCAGTATTTT,CAIRRESEDTQYF
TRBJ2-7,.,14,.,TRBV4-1,TGCGCCAGCAGCTGGGGGTTAGCATCCTACGAGCATTACTTC,CASSWGLASYEHYF
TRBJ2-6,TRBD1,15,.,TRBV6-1,TGTACCAGCAGTACAGGGGGATCTGGGGCCAACGTCTTGACTTTC,CTSSTGGSGANVLTF
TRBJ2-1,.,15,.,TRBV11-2,TGTGCCAGCAGCCCCTGGACGGGCCACTACATTGAGCAGTTCTTT,CASSPWTGHYIEQFF
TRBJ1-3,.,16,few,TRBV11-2,TGTGCCAGCAGCTTATACTCGACGGTCTCTGGAAACACCATATATTTT,CASSLYSTVSGNTIYF
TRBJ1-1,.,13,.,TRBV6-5,TGTCCCAGCAATTCAGGGTCTGGCACTGAAGCTTTCTTT,CPSNSGSGTEAFF
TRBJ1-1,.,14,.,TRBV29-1,TGCAGCGTTGTAGTAAGTGGGACGAGCACTGAAGCTTTCTTT,CSVVVSGTSTEAFF
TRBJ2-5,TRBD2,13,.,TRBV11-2,TGTGCCAGCAGCTTAGGCGCGGGGGAGACCCGGAACTTC,CASSLGAGETRNF
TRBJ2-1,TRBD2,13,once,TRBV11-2,TGCGCCAGCAGCTACACCCTGGGACTAGGGGAGTTCTTT,CASSYTLGLGEFF
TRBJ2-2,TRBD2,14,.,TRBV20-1,TGCAGTGCTAGAGGGACTAGCGTCACCGGGGAGCTGCTTTTT,CSARGTSVTGELLF